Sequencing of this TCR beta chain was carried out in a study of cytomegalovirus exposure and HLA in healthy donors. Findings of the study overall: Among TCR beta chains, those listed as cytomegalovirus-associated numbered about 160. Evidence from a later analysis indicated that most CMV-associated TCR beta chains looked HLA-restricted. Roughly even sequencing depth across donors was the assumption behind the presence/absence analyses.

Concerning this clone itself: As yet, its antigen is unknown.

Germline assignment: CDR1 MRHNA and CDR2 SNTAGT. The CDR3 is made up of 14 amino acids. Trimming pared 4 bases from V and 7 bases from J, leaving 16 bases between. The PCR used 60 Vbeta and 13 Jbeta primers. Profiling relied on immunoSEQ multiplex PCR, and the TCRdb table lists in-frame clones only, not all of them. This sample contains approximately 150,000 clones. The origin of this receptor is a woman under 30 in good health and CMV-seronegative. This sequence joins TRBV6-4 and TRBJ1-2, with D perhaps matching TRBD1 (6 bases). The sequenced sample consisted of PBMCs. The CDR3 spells CASSGPYRVCGYTF. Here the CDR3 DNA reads TGTGCCAGCAGTGGCCCGTACAGGGTTTGTGGCTACACCTTC.